These 24 T cell receptor beta chains originate from one sample sequenced in a study of shared clonotypes between healthy human individuals. The assay was immunoSEQ multiplex PCR, and TCRdb's table has in-frame clones only and misses some. The sample contains 2 million or so clones, 85% to 95% of which appear only once. The material sequenced was naive CD4+ T cells sorted from blood. Documented subset: CD45RA+ positively selected. The receptors originated from a man younger than 30 in good health.

Of note for this clone: A read error is possible here, since a much larger clone lies one base away. DNA for the CDR3: TGTGCCAGCAGGGGCGGCTCCTGTAATTCACCCCTCCACTTT. This gives the protein CASRGGSCNSPLHF. V gene TRBV6-5 combines with J gene TRBJ1-6; the D is unclear. Looked up from germline, CDR1 is MNHEY and CDR2 is SVGAGI. The CDR3 is 14 amino acids.

J is TRBJ1-4 and V is TRBV25-1, with TRBD1 as a possible D gene (5 bases). The CDR3 length is 15 residues. Trimming took 2 bases from V and 2 from J, leaving 9 bases between them. CDR1 and CDR2 (germline): MGHDK, SYGVNS. CDR3 residues: CASSESWGTNEKLFF. CDR3 in DNA: TGTGCCAGCAGTGAAAGTTGGGGGACTAATGAAAAACTGTTTTTT.

This clone has only one observation. The chain is built from TRBV9 and TRBJ2-1; 8 bases line up with TRBD1. Germline V gene lookup returns CDR1 SGDLS and CDR2 YYNGEE. This CDR3 has 13 residues. V trimming: 3 bases; J trimming: 8 bases; junction bases outside the gene matches: 4. In nucleotides, the CDR3 is TGTGCCAGCAGCGGAGGACAGGGCGATGAGCAGTTCTTC. Translating gives CASSGGQGDEQFF.

The chain uses TRBV9 and TRBJ2-7; possibly TRBD1 for D (6 bases). The V and J ends lost 3 bases and 3 bases respectively, with 10 bases between them. The germline V gene encodes CDR1 SGDLS and CDR2 YYNGEE. The CDR3 runs to 13 residues. The CDR3 sequence is CASSAQQGYEQYF. Here the CDR3 DNA reads TGTGCCAGCAGCGCGCAACAGGGCTACGAGCAGTACTTC.

V and J are TRBV30 and TRBJ2-5, with unresolved D. Looked up from germline, CDR1 is GTSNPN and CDR2 is SVGIG (reference sequence). Between the trimmed V and J ends, which lost 3 bases and 5 bases, there was a span of 10 bases. This CDR3 spans 12 amino acids. The CDR3 loop is CAWSPEFETQYF. CDR3 bases: TGTGCCTGGAGCCCTGAATTCGAGACCCAGTACTTC.

Points on this clone: This may stem from a read error, because a much larger clone lies one nucleotide away. The sample contains more than one DNA sequence encoding this CDR3. The chain combines TRBV7-2 with TRBJ2-7; D is unclear. The CDR3 runs 14 residues. The V gene's germline CDR1 is SGHTA and CDR2 FQGNSA. V lost 1 base and J 0 bases, leaving 7 bases between the germline ends. The CDR3 DNA reads TGTGCCAGCAGCTTAGACAGATACTCCTACGAGCAGTACTTC. Its protein is CASSLDRYSYEQYF.

V is TRBV7-9 and J is TRBJ2-7; D possibly matches TRBD1 or TRBD2 (5 bases each). Germline V gene sequence: CDR1 SEHNR, CDR2 FQNEAQ (reference sequence). Trimming removed 7 bases from V and 1 base from J, with 17 bases in between. The CDR3 length is 15 residues. CDR3 DNA: TGTGCCAGCACCCAATGGACGGGGCGATCCTACGAGCAGTACTTC. Translated, it gives CASTQWTGRSYEQYF.

The genes are TRBV2 and TRBJ2-3; TRBD1 agrees at 7 bases. There are 14 residues in the CDR3. The V gene's germline CDR1 is SNHLY and CDR2 FYNNEI. J was trimmed by 4 bases and V by 7 bases; bases with no gene match: 8. The CDR3 DNA reads TGTGCCAGCACCCCACAGGGGCGGGCAGATACGCAGTATTTT. Its translation: CASTPQGRADTQYF.

The CDR3 region has the DNA TGTGCCAGCAGCTTAGATGGGACTAGCGGGGGCTTAGGTGAGTTCTTC. Residues: CASSLDGTSGGLGEFF. The J gene is TRBJ2-1, the V gene TRBV7-2; 14 positions match TRBD2. This CDR3 is 16 amino acids long. Germline CDR1 and CDR2: SGHTA and FQGNSA. Unmatched junction bases numbered 10, after V lost 1 base and J lost 14 bases.

This chain uses TRBV2 with TRBJ2-2, with 10 bases fitting TRBD1. The ends lost 4 bases at V and 2 bases at J; junction bases unmatched: 4. CDR1 and CDR2 from the germline V gene are SNHLY and FYNNEI. This CDR3 contains 16 residues. CDR3 amino acids: CASSVATGGNTGELFF. CDR3 bases: TGTGCCAGCAGTGTAGCGACAGGGGGCAACACCGGGGAGCTGTTTTTT.

This clone was observed once. Other DNA sequences of this sample code for an identical CDR3. This rearrangement joins TRBV2 to TRBJ2-7, with a weak D call TRBD1 (5 bases). The V end was cut by 4 bases, the J end by 3 bases, with 10 bases between. The V gene's germline CDR1 is SNHLY and CDR2 FYNNEI. CDR3 size: 13 residues. CDR3 sequence (DNA): TGTGCCAGCAGTGTTCAGGGTGGCTACGAGCAGTACTTC. Translating gives CASSVQGGYEQYF.

The rearrangement links TRBV30 to TRBJ1-6; D remains unclear. V shed 0 bases and J shed 18 bases, with 18 bases lying between them. The germline gives CDR1 GTSNPN, CDR2 SVGIG (reference sequence). This CDR3 comprises 13 residues. The CDR3 region has the DNA TGTGCCTGGAGTGTACGTGTGACCCTCGCAACCCACTTT. Its translation: CAWSVRVTLATHF.

The chain carries TRBV7-9 and TRBJ1-1; D unclear. Germline V gene lookup returns CDR1 SEHNR and CDR2 FQNEAQ (reference sequence). This CDR3 has 15 amino acids. Between the trimmed V and J ends, which lost 1 base and 7 bases, there was a span of 16 bases. The CDR3 loop reads CASSLGSGKAHEAFF. The CDR3 nucleotides read TGTGCCAGCAGCTTAGGGTCAGGCAAAGCCCATGAAGCTTTCTTT.

To note about this clone: Other DNA sequences in this specimen translate into the identical CDR3. The CDR3 nucleotides are TGTGCCAGCAGCTTGGGGGGCCGGGGGACAGATACGCAGTATTTT. Its translation: CASSLGGRGTDTQYF. The V gene is TRBV5-4, the J gene TRBJ2-3; the D gene is possibly TRBD2 (6 bases). Germline V lookup: CDR1 SGHNT, CDR2 YYREEE (reference sequence). The ends were cut back, 0 bases at V and 3 bases at J, with 11 bases in the middle. The CDR3 extends over 15 amino acids.

A single count supports this clone. The rearrangement uses TRBV5-1 and TRBJ2-3, with 7 bases aligning to TRBD2. From germline, CDR1 is SGHRS and CDR2 YFSETQ. The CDR3 runs 15 residues. The trim removed 3 bases at V and 2 bases at J, leaving 6 bases unmatched. The CDR3 DNA reads as TGCGCCAGCAGCTGGGATCGGGGGGACACAGATACGCAGTATTTT. This translates into CASSWDRGDTDTQYF. The full variable domain, its missing parts supplied by reference TRBV5-1 and TRBJ2-3, is KAGVTQTPRYLIKTRGQQVTLSCSPISGHRSVSWYQQTPGQGLQFLFEYFSETQRNKGNFPGRFSGRQFSNSRSEMNVSTLELGDSALYLCASSWDRGDTDTQYFGPGTRLTVL.

In regard to this clone: Other DNA sequences from this sample encode an identical CDR3 as well. V gene TRBV5-1 combines with J gene TRBJ2-5, with TRBD2 identical over 9 bases. V lost 2 bases, J lost 5 bases, and 1 base stayed unmatched. Germline V gene data show CDR1 as SGHRS and CDR2 as YFSETQ. The CDR3 contains 13 residues. The CDR3 sequence: CASSFLAGETQYF. As DNA, the CDR3 is TGCGCCAGCAGCTTTCTAGCGGGGGAGACCCAGTACTTC.

The chain has TRBV29-1 and TRBJ2-1; 8 nucleotides agree with TRBD1. The J segment lost 5 bases and the V segment lost 8 bases, leaving 11 bases of the junction unmatched. The germline CDR1 and CDR2 sequences are SQVTM and ANQGSEA. This CDR3 region has 14 residues. This CDR3 reads CSRENRGANNEQFF. The CDR3 DNA reads TGCAGCCGTGAGAACAGGGGGGCCAACAATGAGCAGTTCTTC.

CDR3 nucleotide sequence: TGTGCCAGCAGCCCAAGCGGGGGGCTCGCCTACGAGCAGTACTTC. Translation gives CASSPSGGLAYEQYF. The J gene is TRBJ2-7, the V gene TRBV6-5, with 9 bases aligning to TRBD2. The V gene's germline CDR1 is MNHEY and CDR2 SVGAGI. Trimming cost V 6 bases and J 2 bases; bases outside gene matches: 8. CDR3 length: 15 residues.

The chain recombines TRBV5-1 with TRBJ1-1, with TRBD1 as a possible D gene (5 bases). The CDR3 is 13 residues long. Deletions cut 7 bases from V and 1 base from J, with 11 bases between. Germline V gene data show CDR1 as SGHRS and CDR2 as YFSETQ. Written as DNA, the CDR3 is TGCGCCAGCGCCGACAGAGGGAACACTGAAGCTTTCTTT. Translated: CASADRGNTEAFF.

The V gene is TRBV13, the J gene TRBJ2-5; D is possibly TRBD1 or TRBD2 (6 bases each). The CDR3 totals 14 residues. Germline lookup yields CDR1 PRHDT and CDR2 FYEKMQ (reference sequence). The V end was cut by 3 bases, the J end by 5 bases, with 13 bases between. CDR3 in amino acids: CASSFRGLSETQYF. DNA for the CDR3: TGTGCCAGCAGCTTTCGGGGGCTATCGGAGACCCAGTACTTC.

This clone was recorded once. The rearrangement links TRBV14 to TRBJ1-1; tentative D call: TRBD1 (6 bases). Germline V gives CDR1 SGHDN, CDR2 FVKESK. CDR3 size: 15 residues. Trimming left V 4 bases short and J 3 bases short, with 15 bases between. The CDR3 here is CASSLLQGLDTEAFF. The CDR3 nucleotides read TGTGCCAGCAGCCTACTTCAGGGGTTGGACACTGAAGCTTTCTTT.

Note on this clone: Other DNA sequences in the same sample also yield this CDR3. This chain uses TRBV19 with TRBJ1-6; 9 bases agree with TRBD1. Trimming removed 3 bases from V and 9 bases from J; junction bases left unmatched: 3. Germline CDR1 is LNHDA and CDR2 is SQIVND (reference sequence). The CDR3 sequence is 14 residues long. The CDR3 bases are TGTGCCAGTAGTATCGGGACAGGGAGTTCACCCCTCCACTTT. It translates to CASSIGTGSSPLHF.

The genes are TRBV12-5 and TRBJ2-1; D gene uncertain. Per germline, CDR1 LGHNT and CDR2 FRNRAP. CDR3 length: 13 residues. Trimming pared 4 bases from V and 7 bases from J, leaving 11 bases between. The CDR3: CASGSRAKNEQFF. CDR3 bases: TGTGCTAGTGGTTCCCGCGCCAAAAATGAGCAGTTCTTC.

The genes are TRBV7-8 and TRBJ2-7, with a weak D call TRBD2 (5 bases). Deletions cut 0 bases from V and 7 bases from J, with 10 bases between. The CDR3 has 13 amino acids. Germline values: CDR1 SGHVS, CDR2 FQNEAQ. For the CDR3, the DNA is TGTGCCAGCAGCTTAGCCCGAGCGGATGAGCAGTACTTC. Residues: CASSLARADEQYF.